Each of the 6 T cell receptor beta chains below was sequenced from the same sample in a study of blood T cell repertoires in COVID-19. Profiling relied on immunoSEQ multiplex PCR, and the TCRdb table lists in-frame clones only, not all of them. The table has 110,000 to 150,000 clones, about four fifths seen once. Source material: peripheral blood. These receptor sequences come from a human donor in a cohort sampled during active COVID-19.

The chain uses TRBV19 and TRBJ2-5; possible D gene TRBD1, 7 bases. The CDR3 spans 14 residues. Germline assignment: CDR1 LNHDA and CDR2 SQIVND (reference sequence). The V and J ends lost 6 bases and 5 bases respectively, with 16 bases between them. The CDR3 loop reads CASSLTQGRETQYF. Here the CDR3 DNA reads TGTGCCAGTAGCCTCACACAGGGGAGGGAGACCCAGTACTTC.

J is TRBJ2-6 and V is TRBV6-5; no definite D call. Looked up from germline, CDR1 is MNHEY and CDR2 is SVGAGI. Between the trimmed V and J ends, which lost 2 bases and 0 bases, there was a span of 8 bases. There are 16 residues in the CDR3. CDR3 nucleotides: TGTGCCAGCAGTTACAACCTGCGCTCTGGGGCCAACGTCCTGACTTTC. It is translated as CASSYNLRSGANVLTF.

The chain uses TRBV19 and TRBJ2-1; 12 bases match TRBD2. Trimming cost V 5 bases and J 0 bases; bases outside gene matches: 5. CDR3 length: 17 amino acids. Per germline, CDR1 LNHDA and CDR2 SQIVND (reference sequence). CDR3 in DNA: TGTGCCAGTAGTGCCGGACTAGCGGGAAGCTCCTACAATGAGCAGTTCTTC. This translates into CASSAGLAGSSYNEQFF.

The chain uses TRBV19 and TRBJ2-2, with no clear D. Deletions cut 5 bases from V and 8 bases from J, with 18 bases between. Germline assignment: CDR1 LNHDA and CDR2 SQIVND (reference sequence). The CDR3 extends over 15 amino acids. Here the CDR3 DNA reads TGTGCCAGTAGTTTGATCCCCAGACGGGTTGGGGAGCTGTTTTTT. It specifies CASSLIPRRVGELFF.

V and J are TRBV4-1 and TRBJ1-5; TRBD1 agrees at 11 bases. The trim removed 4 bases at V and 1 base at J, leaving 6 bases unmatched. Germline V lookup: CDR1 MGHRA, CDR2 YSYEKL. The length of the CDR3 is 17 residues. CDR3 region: CASSRGQGAESNQPQHF. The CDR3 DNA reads TGCGCCAGCAGCCGAGGACAGGGGGCCGAAAGCAATCAGCCCCAGCATTTT.

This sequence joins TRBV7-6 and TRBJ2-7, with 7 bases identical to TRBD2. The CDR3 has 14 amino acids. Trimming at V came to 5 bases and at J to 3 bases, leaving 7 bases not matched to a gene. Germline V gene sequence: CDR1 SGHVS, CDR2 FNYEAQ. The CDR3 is CASSPLAGDYEQYF. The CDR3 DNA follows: TGTGCCAGCAGCCCCCTCGCGGGAGACTACGAGCAGTACTTC. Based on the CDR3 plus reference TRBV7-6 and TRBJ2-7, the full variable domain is GAGVSQSPRYKVTKRGQDVALRCDPISGHVSLYWYRQALGQGPEFLTYFNYEAQQDKSGLPNDRFSAERPEGSISTLTIQRTEQRDSAMYRCASSPLAGDYEQYFGPGTRLTVT.